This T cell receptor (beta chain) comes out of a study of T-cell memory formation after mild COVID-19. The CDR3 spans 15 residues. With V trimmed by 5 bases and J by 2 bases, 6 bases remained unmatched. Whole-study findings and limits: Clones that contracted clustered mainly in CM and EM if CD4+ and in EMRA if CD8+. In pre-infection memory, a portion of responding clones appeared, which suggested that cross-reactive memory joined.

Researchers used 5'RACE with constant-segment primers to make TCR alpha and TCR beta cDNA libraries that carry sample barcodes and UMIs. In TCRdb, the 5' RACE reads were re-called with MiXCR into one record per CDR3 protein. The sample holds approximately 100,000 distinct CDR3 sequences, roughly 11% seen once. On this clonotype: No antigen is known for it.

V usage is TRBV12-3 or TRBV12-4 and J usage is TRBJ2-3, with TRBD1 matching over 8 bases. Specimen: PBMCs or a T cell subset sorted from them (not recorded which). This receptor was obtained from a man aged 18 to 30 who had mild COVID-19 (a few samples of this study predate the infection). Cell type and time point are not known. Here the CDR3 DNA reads TGTGCCAGCAGTCCGCGACAGGGGTACACAGATACGCAGTATTTT. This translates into CASSPRQGYTDTQYF.